This T cell receptor (beta chain) derives from a study of blood T cell repertoires in COVID-19. Across the study: PBMCs, B-cell-depleted T cells, or T cells were the source of the cDNA or gDNA that made up the material.

Only in-frame clones appear in the TCRdb table, and some are missing; sequencing was by immunoSEQ multiplex PCR. The sample includes approximately 200,000 clones, roughly 81% of them seen just once. Losses at the gene ends were 6 bases for V and 4 bases for J; bases not matched to a gene: 9. The CDR3 is 15 residues long. The V gene's germline CDR1 is SEHNR and CDR2 FQNEAQ (reference sequence). This TCR was sampled from a man aged 50-60 years who had recovered from COVID-19. Sample: peripheral blood. The rearrangement links TRBV7-9 to TRBJ2-3; 8 bases map to TRBD2. Written as DNA, the CDR3 is TGTGCCAGCAGGAAGACGGGGGGGTCCCCAGATACGCAGTATTTT. Protein: CASRKTGGSPDTQYF.